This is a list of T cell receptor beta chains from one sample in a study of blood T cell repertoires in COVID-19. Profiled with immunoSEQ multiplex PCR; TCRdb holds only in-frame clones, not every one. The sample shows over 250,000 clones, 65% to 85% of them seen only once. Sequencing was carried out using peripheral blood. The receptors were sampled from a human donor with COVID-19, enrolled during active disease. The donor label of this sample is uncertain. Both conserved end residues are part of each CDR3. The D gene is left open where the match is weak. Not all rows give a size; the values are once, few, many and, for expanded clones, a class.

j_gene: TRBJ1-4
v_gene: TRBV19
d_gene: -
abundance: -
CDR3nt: TGTGCCAGTAGTATAGCCAGGGGTAGTGAAAAACTGTTTTTT
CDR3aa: CASSIARGSEKLFF

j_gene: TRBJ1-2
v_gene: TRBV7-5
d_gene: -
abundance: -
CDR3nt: TGTGCCAGAAGCTTAGCCTACTTCGGGAGCCCTAACACCTTC
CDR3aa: CARSLAYFGSPNTF

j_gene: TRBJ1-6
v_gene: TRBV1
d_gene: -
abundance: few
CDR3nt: TGCACATTAAGAGTGGATATATGGAGTTCACCCCTCCACTTT
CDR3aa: CTLRVDIWSSPLHF

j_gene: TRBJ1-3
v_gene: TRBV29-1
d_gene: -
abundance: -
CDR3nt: TGCAGCGCCGTGATGGGGGGGAAAGGGGGAAACACCATATATTTT
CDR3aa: CSAVMGGKGGNTIYF

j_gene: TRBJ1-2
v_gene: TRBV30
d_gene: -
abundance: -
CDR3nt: TGTGCCTGGAGTCCCCCCGGGGGGCACTATGGCTACACCTTC
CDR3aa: CAWSPPGGHYGYTF

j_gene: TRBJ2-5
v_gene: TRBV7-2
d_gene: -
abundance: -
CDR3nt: TGTGCCAGCAGCTTGACGGACAGAGCTTACCAAGAGACCCAGTACTTC
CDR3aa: CASSLTDRAYQETQYF

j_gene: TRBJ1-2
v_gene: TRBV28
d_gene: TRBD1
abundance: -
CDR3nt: TGTGCCAGCAGTTTTGGGGACAGGGGGTTGGGCTACACCTTC
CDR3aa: CASSFGDRGLGYTF

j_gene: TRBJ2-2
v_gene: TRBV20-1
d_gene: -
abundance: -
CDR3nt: TGCAGTGCTAGTAACCGGGTCCCCGGGGAGCTGTTTTTT
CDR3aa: CSASNRVPGELFF

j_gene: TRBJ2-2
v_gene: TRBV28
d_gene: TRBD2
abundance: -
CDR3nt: TGTGCCAGCAGTTTGCCCAGCGGGGGGCTTGTCACCGGGGAGCTGTTTTTT
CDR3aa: CASSLPSGGLVTGELFF

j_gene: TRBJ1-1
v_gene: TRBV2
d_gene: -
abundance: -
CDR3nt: TGTGCCAGCAGCCCGATGGCGAACACTGAAGCTTTCTTT
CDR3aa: CASSPMANTEAFF

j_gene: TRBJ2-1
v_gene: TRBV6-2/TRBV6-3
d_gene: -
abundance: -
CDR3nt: TGTGCCAGCAGTTCCCCCGCCGAGGGAAAGTACTACAATGAGCAGTTCTTC
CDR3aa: CASSSPAEGKYYNEQFF

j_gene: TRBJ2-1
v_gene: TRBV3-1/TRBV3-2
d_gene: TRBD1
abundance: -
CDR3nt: TGTGCCAGGGGCAGGGGGCAAAATGAGCAGTTCTTC
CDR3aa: CARGRGQNEQFF

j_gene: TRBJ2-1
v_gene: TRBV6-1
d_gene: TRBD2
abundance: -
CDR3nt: TGTGCCAGCAGTGAATTAGCGGGAGGGTACAATGAGCAGTTCTTC
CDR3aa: CASSELAGGYNEQFF

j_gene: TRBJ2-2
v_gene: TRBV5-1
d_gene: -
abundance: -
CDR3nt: TGCGCCAGCAGGAGCGACAGCACAAACACCGGGGAGCTGTTTTTT
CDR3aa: CASRSDSTNTGELFF

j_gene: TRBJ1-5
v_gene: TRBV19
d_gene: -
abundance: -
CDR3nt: TGTGCCAGCGGGTGGAAGTCGGAGCATTTT
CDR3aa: CASGWKSEHF

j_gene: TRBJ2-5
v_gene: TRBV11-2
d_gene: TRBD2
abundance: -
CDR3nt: TGTGCCAGCAGCTTCCAAGCGGGAGGGGAGACCCAGTACTTC
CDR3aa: CASSFQAGGETQYF